These 15 T cell receptor beta chains were sequenced from one sample in a study of cytomegalovirus exposure and HLA in healthy donors. Sequencing used immunoSEQ multiplex PCR; TCRdb keeps in-frame clones, though not all of them. The table records about 240,000 clones, around 85% of them present only once. The sample was PBMCs. These receptor sequences come from a woman in her 30s in good health and CMV-seropositive.

The chain carries TRBV29-1 and TRBJ2-1; 11 nucleotides match TRBD2. The CDR3 spans 14 residues. Trimming took 5 bases from V and 7 from J; bases not matched to a gene: 7. The germline gives CDR1 SQVTM, CDR2 ANQGSEA. The CDR3 is CSVSLTSGNNEQFF. The CDR3 nucleotides read TGCAGCGTTAGTTTGACTAGCGGGAATAATGAGCAGTTCTTC.

The gene calls are TRBV19 and TRBJ1-2; perhaps TRBD1 as D (5 bases). The CDR3 is made up of 16 amino acids. CDR1 and CDR2 (germline): LNHDA, SQIVND (reference sequence). V dropped 5 bases and J dropped 4 bases, with 20 bases sitting between them. CDR3 nucleotide sequence: TGTGCCAGTAGTTTTATGGGGCCACAGGTTGCCTATGGCTACACCTTC. Translation gives CASSFMGPQVAYGYTF.

This chain links TRBV7-9 with TRBJ2-7; 10 positions agree with TRBD2. The V segment lost 2 bases and the J segment 3 bases; nucleotides outside the gene matches: 4. The CDR3 spans 15 residues. Germline-derived CDR1 and CDR2 are SEHNR and FQNEAQ (reference sequence). The CDR3 nucleotides read TGTGCCAGCAGCTTAAGCTCTAGCGGGAGCTACGAGCAGTACTTC. This sequence encodes CASSLSSSGSYEQYF.

The gene calls are TRBV2 and TRBJ2-1; 12 nucleotides line up with TRBD2. Germline CDR1 is SNHLY and CDR2 is FYNNEI. Losses at the gene ends were 1 base for V and 6 bases for J; bases not matched to a gene: 16. This CDR3 has 20 amino acids. The CDR3 DNA sequence: TGTGCCAGCAGTGAAGGGTACAGAAATACGGTACTAGCGGGAGGCAATGAGCAGTTCTTC. Residues: CASSEGYRNTVLAGGNEQFF.

This sequence joins TRBV6-5 and TRBJ2-1; 7 nucleotides line up with TRBD2. The J segment lost 8 bases and the V segment lost 5 bases, leaving 12 bases of the junction unmatched. There are 15 residues in the CDR3. Germline CDR1 MNHEY, CDR2 SVGAGI. CDR3: CASSRGREREHEQFF. DNA of the CDR3: TGTGCCAGCAGTAGGGGTCGTGAGCGGGAACATGAGCAGTTCTTC.

This clone was seen just once. The V and J genes are TRBV19 and TRBJ2-1, with TRBD2 matching 12 bases. In germline, CDR1 is LNHDA, CDR2 SQIVND (reference sequence). The CDR3 has 15 residues. V trimming: 6 bases; J trimming: 7 bases; junction bases outside the gene matches: 7. The CDR3 DNA reads TGTGCCAGTAGCAAGACTAGCGGGAGCCTTAATGAGCAGTTCTTC. Translation: CASSKTSGSLNEQFF.

The chain links TRBV7-9 to TRBJ2-7; maybe TRBD1 (6 bases). Trimming took 2 bases from V and 1 from J, leaving 9 bases between them. Per the germline V gene, CDR1 is SEHNR and CDR2 is FQNEAQ (reference sequence). The CDR3 is 14 amino acids. CDR3 DNA: TGTGCCAGCAGCTTACGGGACATTTCCTACGAGCAGTACTTC. Its protein is CASSLRDISYEQYF.

This rearrangement joins TRBV25-1 to TRBJ2-7, with TRBD2 matching 7 bases. J was trimmed by 3 bases and V by 8 bases; bases with no gene match: 7. This CDR3 region has 13 residues. Germline loops: CDR1 MGHDK, CDR2 SYGVNS. CDR3 region: CASRNGGGYEQYF. The CDR3, as DNA: TGTGCCAGCCGTAATGGGGGGGGCTACGAGCAGTACTTC.

The chain combines TRBV6-1 with TRBJ2-7; no reliable D call. The CDR3 has 14 residues. V dropped 3 bases and J dropped 2 bases, with 11 bases sitting between them. Germline V gene sequence: CDR1 MNHNS, CDR2 SASEGT. The CDR3 DNA follows: TGTGCCAGCAGTGATTCTAGAACTACCTACGAGCAGTACTTC. Translating it yields CASSDSRTTYEQYF.

The CDR3 sequence: CASSLKGRAVTDTQYF. The DNA of the CDR3 is TGTGCCAGCAGCTTAAAGGGCAGGGCCGTCACAGATACGCAGTATTTT. The chain couples TRBV7-9 to TRBJ2-3, with a possible D match to TRBD1 (5 bases). The ends were cut back, 2 bases at V and 2 bases at J, with 14 bases in the middle. The germline V gene encodes CDR1 SEHNR and CDR2 FQNEAQ (reference sequence). The CDR3 runs 16 residues.

This clone has just a few counts. The chain recombines TRBV20-1 with TRBJ2-2; tentative D call: TRBD1 (5 bases). The CDR3 has 11 residues. Trimming pared 6 bases from V and 8 bases from J, leaving 10 bases between. Germline CDR1 and CDR2: DFQATT and SNEGSKA (reference sequence). CDR3 nucleotide sequence: TGCAGTGCCTTCAGGGCAGGGGAGCTGTTTTTT. Translation: CSAFRAGELFF.

V and J are TRBV7-8 and TRBJ2-7; perhaps TRBD1 as D (5 bases). The CDR3 is 14 amino acids. Trimming took off 1 base at V and 0 bases at J, with 7 bases between the two ends. Germline lookup yields CDR1 SGHVS and CDR2 FQNEAQ. Here the CDR3 reads CASSLGGLSYEQYF. The DNA of the CDR3 is TGTGCCAGCAGCTTAGGGGGCCTCTCCTACGAGCAGTACTTC.

The J gene is TRBJ1-2, the V gene TRBV7-9, with TRBD1 identical over 7 bases. Germline V gene lookup returns CDR1 SEHNR and CDR2 FQNEAQ (reference sequence). V was clipped by 3 bases and J by 3 bases; unmatched bases: 1. The CDR3 is 13 amino acids. CDR3 DNA sequence: TGTGCCAGCAGCTTGCAGGGGGACTATGGCTACACCTTC. Translated: CASSLQGDYGYTF. Together with reference TRBV7-9 and TRBJ1-2, the CDR3 gives the full variable domain: DTGVSQNPRHKITKRGQNVTFRCDPISEHNRLYWYRQTLGQGPEFLTYFQNEAQLEKSRLLSDRFSAERPKGSFSTLEIQRTEQGDSAMYLCASSLQGDYGYTFGSGTRLTVV.

This clone was recorded a few times. The chain carries TRBV4-1 and TRBJ1-5; no clear D gene. The CDR3 sequence is 15 residues long. CDR1 is MGHRA, CDR2 YSYEKL, per germline. The V end lost 1 base, the J end lost 0 bases, and 7 bases lay between the germline ends. The CDR3 spells CASSQVVSSNQPQHF. Written as DNA, the CDR3 is TGCGCCAGCAGCCAAGTAGTGAGTAGCAATCAGCCCCAGCATTTT.

This chain joins TRBV5-4 and TRBJ2-5, with TRBD2 identical over 8 bases. The germline gives CDR1 SGHNT, CDR2 YYREEE (reference sequence). The CDR3 has 15 residues. The J segment lost 2 bases and the V segment lost 3 bases, leaving 6 bases of the junction unmatched. CDR3 in amino acids: CASSYTSGPQETQYF. DNA of the CDR3: TGTGCCAGCAGCTACACTAGCGGACCGCAAGAGACCCAGTACTTC.